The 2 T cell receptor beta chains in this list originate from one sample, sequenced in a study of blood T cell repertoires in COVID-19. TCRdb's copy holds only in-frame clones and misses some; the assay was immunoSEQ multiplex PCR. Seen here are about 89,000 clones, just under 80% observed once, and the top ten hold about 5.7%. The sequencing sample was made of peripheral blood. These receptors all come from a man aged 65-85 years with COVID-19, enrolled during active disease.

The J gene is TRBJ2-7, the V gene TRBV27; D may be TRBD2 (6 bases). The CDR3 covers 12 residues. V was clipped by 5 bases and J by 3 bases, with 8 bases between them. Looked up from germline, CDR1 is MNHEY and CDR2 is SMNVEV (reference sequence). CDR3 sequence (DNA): TGTGCCAGCAGTGCGGGGCACTACGAGCAGTACTTC. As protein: CASSAGHYEQYF.

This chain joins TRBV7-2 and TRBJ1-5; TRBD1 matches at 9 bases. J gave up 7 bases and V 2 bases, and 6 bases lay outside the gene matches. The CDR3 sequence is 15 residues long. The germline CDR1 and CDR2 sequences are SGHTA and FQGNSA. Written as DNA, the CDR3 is TGTGCCAGCAGCTTAAGGACAGGGGTGGAACAGCCCCAGCATTTT. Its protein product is CASSLRTGVEQPQHF. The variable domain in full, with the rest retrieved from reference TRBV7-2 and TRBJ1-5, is GAGVSQSPSNKVTEKGKDVELRCDPISGHTALYWYRQSLGQGLEFLIYFQGNSAPDKSGLPSDRFSAERTGGSVSTLTIQRTQQEDSAVYLCASSLRTGVEQPQHFGDGTRLSIL.